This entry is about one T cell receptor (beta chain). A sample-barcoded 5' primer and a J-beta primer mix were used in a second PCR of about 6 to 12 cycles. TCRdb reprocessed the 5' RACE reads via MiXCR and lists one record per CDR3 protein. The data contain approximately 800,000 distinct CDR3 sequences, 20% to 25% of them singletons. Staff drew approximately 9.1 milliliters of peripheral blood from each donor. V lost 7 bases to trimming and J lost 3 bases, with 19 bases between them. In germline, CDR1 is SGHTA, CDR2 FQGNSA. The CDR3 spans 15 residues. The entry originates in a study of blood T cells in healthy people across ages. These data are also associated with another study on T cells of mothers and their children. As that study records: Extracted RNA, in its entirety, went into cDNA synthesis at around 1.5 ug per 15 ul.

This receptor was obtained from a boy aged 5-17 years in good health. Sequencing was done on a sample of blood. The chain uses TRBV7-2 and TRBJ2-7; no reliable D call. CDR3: CASTRRVGSRYEQYF. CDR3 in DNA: TGTGCCAGCACCCGACGTGTGGGGTCTCGCTACGAGCAGTACTTC.